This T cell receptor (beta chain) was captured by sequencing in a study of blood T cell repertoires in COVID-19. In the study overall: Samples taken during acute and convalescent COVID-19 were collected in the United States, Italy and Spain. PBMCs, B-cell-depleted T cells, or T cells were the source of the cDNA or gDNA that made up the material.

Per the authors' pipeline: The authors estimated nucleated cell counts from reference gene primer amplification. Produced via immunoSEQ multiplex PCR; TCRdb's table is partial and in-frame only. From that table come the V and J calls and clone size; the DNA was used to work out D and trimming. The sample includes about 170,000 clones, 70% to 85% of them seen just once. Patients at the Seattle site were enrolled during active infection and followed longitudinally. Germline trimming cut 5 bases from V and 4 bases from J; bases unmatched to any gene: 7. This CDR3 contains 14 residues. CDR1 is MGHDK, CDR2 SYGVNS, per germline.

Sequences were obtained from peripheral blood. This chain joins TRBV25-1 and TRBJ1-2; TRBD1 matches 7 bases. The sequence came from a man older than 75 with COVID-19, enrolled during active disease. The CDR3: CASSLRDSSYGYTF. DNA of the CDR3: TGTGCCAGCAGTCTCCGGGACAGCAGCTATGGCTACACCTTC.